This T cell receptor (beta chain) comes out of a study of CD8+CD57+ T cells in acquired aplastic anemia. Profiling of TCR beta VDJ combinations and CDR3 sequences used genomic DNA as template. From the reads, TCRdb called clonotypes with MiXCR, one entry per CDR3 protein. The sample has 190,000 or so distinct CDR3 sequences, approximately 48% seen once. The CDR3 loop spans 15 amino acids. The germline gives CDR1 SGHVS, CDR2 FNYEAQ. V dropped 1 base and J dropped 0 bases, with 7 bases sitting between them. The authors sequenced patients whose flow cytometry had shown CD8+CD57+ cell expansion. This clonotype was recorded at least ten times.

The chain has TRBV7-6 and TRBJ2-1, with D possibly TRBD1 on 6 matching bases. The sequence was obtained from a human donor with aplastic anemia. The sample was sorted CD4+, CD8+, or CD8+CD57+ T cells (not recorded which) from PBMCs. The CDR3 reads CASSLEGGSYNEQFF. CDR3 DNA sequence: TGTGCCAGCAGCTTAGAAGGGGGCTCCTACAATGAGCAGTTCTTC.